Listed below are T cell receptor beta chains from one sample, sequenced in a study of blood T cell repertoires in COVID-19. Clones were sequenced by immunoSEQ multiplex PCR, and TCRdb holds only the in-frame ones, with some missing. The repertoire holds about 400,000 clones, with 85% to 90% as singletons. Sequencing input: PBMCs or T cells enriched from blood (not recorded which). These receptors were taken from a woman aged 25 to 39 who had recovered from COVID-19. The CDR3 runs from the conserved cysteine through the conserved F or W. D genes are given only for firm matches.

d_call: TRBD1; j_call: TRBJ2-7; v_call: TRBV11-2; cdr3_aa: CASMRTGAYEQYF
d_call: TRBD1; j_call: TRBJ2-4; v_call: TRBV27; cdr3_aa: CASKDRATLAKNIQYF
d_call: TRBD1; j_call: TRBJ1-6; v_call: TRBV9; cdr3_aa: CASSGTASYNSPLHF
d_call: .; j_call: TRBJ1-5; v_call: TRBV30; cdr3_aa: CAWSVMGGNQPQHF
d_call: .; j_call: TRBJ2-3; v_call: TRBV13; cdr3_aa: CATERVTDTQYF
d_call: .; j_call: TRBJ1-1; v_call: TRBV11-3; cdr3_aa: CASSLDSGVNTEAFF
d_call: TRBD2; j_call: TRBJ2-2; v_call: TRBV7-8; cdr3_aa: CASSLGLAGTNTGELFF
d_call: TRBD1; j_call: TRBJ1-1; v_call: TRBV24-1; cdr3_aa: CATSAGTGGAFF
d_call: .; j_call: TRBJ1-1; v_call: TRBV11-2; cdr3_aa: CASSLRYTEAFF
d_call: TRBD1; j_call: TRBJ2-5; v_call: TRBV2; cdr3_aa: CASSETGWETQYF
d_call: TRBD1; j_call: TRBJ2-4; v_call: TRBV5-6; cdr3_aa: CASSSLQGNENIQYF
d_call: .; j_call: TRBJ1-3; v_call: TRBV18; cdr3_aa: CASSPQRSSSGNTIYF
d_call: TRBD1; j_call: TRBJ1-1; v_call: TRBV2; cdr3_aa: CASTDRGTTEAFF
d_call: TRBD1; j_call: TRBJ1-2; v_call: TRBV25-1; cdr3_aa: CASSDSPGQGWSYTF